The source of this T cell receptor beta chain is a study of T-cell memory formation after mild COVID-19. In the study overall: TCR clustering was largely donor specific. Study conclusions and caveats: While clones contracting from day 15 to 85 were balanced between CD4 and CD8, later expanders leaned CD4+.

TCRdb processed the 5' RACE reads anew with MiXCR; each CDR3 protein has one entry. This table holds 110,000 to 150,000 distinct CDR3 sequences, 14% to 15% found once. In this sample, this clonotype turned up many times. Its specificity is unknown. V was trimmed by 1 base and J by 2 bases, leaving 8 bases between them. The CDR3 spans 14 residues. Sample: PBMCs or a T cell subset sorted from them (not recorded which). This receptor was identified in an adult woman who had mild COVID-19 (a few samples of this study predate the infection). Cell type and time point are not known. This chain links TRBV12-3 or TRBV12-4 with TRBJ2-5, with D possibly being TRBD1 (6 bases). CDR3 nucleotide sequence: TGTGCCAGCAGTTTAGTAGGGGGACAAGAGACCCAGTACTTC. Protein: CASSLVGGQETQYF.